This paragraph covers one T cell receptor (beta chain) sequence. Its cognate antigen is unknown. The data are from a study of cytomegalovirus exposure and HLA in healthy donors. General study results and limits: Most TCR sequences showed up rarely, but some public TCRs showed up in many donors. Donors were assumed by presence/absence analyses to have roughly uniform sequencing depth. Reports state that TCR beta sequences accurately predicted most subjects' HLA-A and HLA-B alleles. Among the CMV-associated chains, a few were confirmed in vitro as specific for CMV antigens.

Germline CDR1 is SQVTM and CDR2 is ANQGSEA. The CDR3 totals 15 residues. The V and J ends lost 4 bases and 7 bases, in that order; junction bases with no gene match: 5. PCR used 60 Vbeta primers and 13 Jbeta primers. Measured with immunoSEQ multiplex PCR; TCRdb has only the in-frame clones, and not every one. The data hold over 200,000 clones, with more than 75% observed a single time. The chain joins TRBV29-1 to TRBJ2-1, with TRBD2 matching over 15 bases. Sequencing was done on a sample of PBMCs. The receptor's source is a human donor in good health. The DNA of the CDR3 is TGCAGCGTTGCCCGGACTAGCGGGAGGGAGAATGAGCAGTTCTTC. Translating it yields CSVARTSGRENEQFF.